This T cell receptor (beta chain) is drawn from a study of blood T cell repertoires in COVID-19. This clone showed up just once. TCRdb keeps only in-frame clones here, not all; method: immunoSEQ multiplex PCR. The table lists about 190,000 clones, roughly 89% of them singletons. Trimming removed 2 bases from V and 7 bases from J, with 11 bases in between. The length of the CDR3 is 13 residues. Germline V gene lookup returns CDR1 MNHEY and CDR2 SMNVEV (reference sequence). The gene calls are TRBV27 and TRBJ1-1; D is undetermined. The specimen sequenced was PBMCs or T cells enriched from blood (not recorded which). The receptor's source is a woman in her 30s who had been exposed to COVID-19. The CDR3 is CASSLRPLSEAFF. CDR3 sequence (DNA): TGTGCCAGCAGTTTACGCCCCTTGAGTGAAGCTTTCTTT.